This T cell receptor (beta chain) was sequenced during a study of shared clonotypes between healthy human individuals. Overall study findings and caveats: In having few donors, the study represented limited genetic and exposure-history diversity. With a few donors compared, roughly 4.9% of naive CD4 clonotypes were shared.

Turning to this clone: The target antigen is unknown.

Generated by immunoSEQ multiplex PCR, the TCRdb table keeps only in-frame clones and is missing some. The top ten hold about 0.39% of the sample, which has 2 million to 3 million clones, 80% to 95% seen once. The sequenced sample consisted of naive CD4+ T cells from PBMCs. Subset reported: CD45RA+ positively selected. This receptor was taken from a man younger than 35 in good health. Some clones in this sample may be carry-over from other donors' samples.

CDR3 sequence: CASSRADEQYF. CDR3 coding DNA: TGTGCCAGCAGCCGAGCGGACGAGCAGTACTTC. V and J are TRBV6-1 and TRBJ2-7, with a weak D call TRBD2 (5 bases). The V gene's germline CDR1 is MNHNS and CDR2 SASEGT. The ends were cut back, 6 bases at V and 5 bases at J, with 8 bases in the middle. This CDR3 comprises 11 residues.